This T cell receptor (beta chain) came from a study of cytomegalovirus exposure and HLA in healthy donors. Whole-study context: The roughly 670 first-cohort repertoires and the 95 to 150 validation repertoires shared the same platform, a later analysis reported. Overall study findings and caveats: The study found most TCR sequences rare, yet found some public TCRs in many donors. In a later analysis, first-cohort TCR clusters were found to tend to co-occur in the 90 to 150 validation repertoires. TCR beta chains numbering more than 150 were designated cytomegalovirus-associated.

For this clone: Its target is not known.

V lost 3 bases and J lost 5, with 13 bases in between. The germline V gene has CDR1 ENHRY and CDR2 SYGVKD. The CDR3 consists of 14 residues. Method: immunoSEQ multiplex PCR; TCRdb's copy keeps in-frame clones and lacks some. The table has about 140,000 clones, roughly four fifths seen once. This chain joins TRBV10-3 and TRBJ1-1; D is uncertain. The sequencing sample was made of PBMCs. The sequence derives from a woman in her thirties in good health and CMV-seronegative. CDR3 amino acids: CAISEGGGWTEAFF. The CDR3 nucleotides are TGTGCCATCAGTGAAGGCGGTGGTTGGACTGAAGCTTTCTTT.